This T cell receptor (beta chain) was recorded in a study of cytomegalovirus exposure and HLA in healthy donors. Study-wide background: Researchers found that approximately 77% of over 350 genotyped donors fell within the Caucasian-associated ancestry cluster.

The PCR ran on 60 Vbeta and 13 Jbeta primers. Profiling relied on immunoSEQ multiplex PCR, and the TCRdb table lists in-frame clones only, not all of them. The sample records about 130,000 clones, over 60% being singletons. CDR3 length: 18 residues. Germline loops: CDR1 SGDLS, CDR2 YYNGEE. J lost 6 bases, V lost 4 bases, and 14 bases had no gene match. Note on this clone: The antigen is unknown.

Study-wide points: Common viral pathogens were later found to be apparently linked to several of the most significant clusters.

The chain recombines TRBV9 with TRBJ2-3, with 13 bases fitting TRBD2. Sample: PBMCs. This receptor was taken from a man between 40 and 49 years old in good health and CMV-seronegative. In nucleotides, the CDR3 is TGTGCCAGCAGCACAAACCCGACTAGCGGGGGGCTTAGGGATACGCAGTATTTT. Amino acid sequence: CASSTNPTSGGLRDTQYF.